This T cell receptor (beta chain) originates from a study of regulatory T cells in long-lasting Graves disease. General observations from the study: Persistent patients shared more public clonotypes (about 2,900) than new patients (approximately 900).

Investigators prepared the TCR beta libraries by applying iRepertoire HTBI primers and Arm-PCR of CDR3 regions. Using its own MiXCR run on the multiplex PCR reads, TCRdb lists one record per CDR3 protein. The profile shows some 470,000 distinct CDR3 sequences, 20% to 25% of them singletons. As to time point: persistent/refractory GD, antithyroid drugs over 5 years with positive TRAb. Researchers made the TCR library from RNA that was extracted from PBMCs. This clonotype was recorded at least ten times. The target antigen is unknown. V lost 6 bases, J lost 3 bases, and 8 bases lay in between. Germline CDR1 reads DFQATT; CDR2 reads SNEGSKA (reference sequence). The CDR3 spans 12 residues.

Sequencing was performed on peripheral blood mononuclear cells (PBMCs), taken when the disease was refractory, from a patient treated with antithyroid drugs. This rearrangement joins TRBV20-1 to TRBJ1-4; the D is unclear. The TCR sequence derives from a female donor with Graves disease. CDR3 nucleotide sequence: TGCAGTGCCTCTGGGGCTAATGAAAAACTGTTTTTT. It translates to CSASGANEKLFF.